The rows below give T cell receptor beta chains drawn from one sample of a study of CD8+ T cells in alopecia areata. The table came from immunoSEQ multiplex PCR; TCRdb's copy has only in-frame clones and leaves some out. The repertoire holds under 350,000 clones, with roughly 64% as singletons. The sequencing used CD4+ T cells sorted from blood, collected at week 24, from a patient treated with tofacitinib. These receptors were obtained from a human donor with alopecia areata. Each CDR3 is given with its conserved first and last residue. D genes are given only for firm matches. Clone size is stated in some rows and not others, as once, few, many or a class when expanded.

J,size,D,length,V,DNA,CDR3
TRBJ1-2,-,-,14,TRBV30,TGTGCCTGGACTCTCAGGGAGGTTAACTATGGCTACACCTTC,CAWTLREVNYGYTF
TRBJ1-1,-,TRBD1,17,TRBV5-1,TGCGCCAGCAGCTTGGGAGGGGCAGGGGGCGCGAACACTGAAGCTTTCTTT,CASSLGGAGGANTEAFF
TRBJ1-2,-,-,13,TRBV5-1,TGCGCCAGCAGCTTGGCCAGGTCCTATGGCTACACCTTC,CASSLARSYGYTF
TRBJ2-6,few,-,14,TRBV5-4,TGTGCCAGCAGCTTAGGCCGTGGGGCCAACGTCCTGACTTTC,CASSLGRGANVLTF
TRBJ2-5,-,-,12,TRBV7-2,TGTGCCAGCAGCCCCAATGGGCAGACCCAGTACTTC,CASSPNGQTQYF
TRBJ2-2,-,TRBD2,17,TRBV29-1,TGCAGCGTTGAAAGCCCTCTCAGCGGGGGGGGCACCGGGGAGCTGTTTTTT,CSVESPLSGGGTGELFF
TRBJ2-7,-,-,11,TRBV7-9,TGTGCCAGCAGCCCCGCTTACGAGCAGTACTTC,CASSPAYEQYF
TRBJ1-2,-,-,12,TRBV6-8,TGTGCCAGCAAGAAGGTTAACTATGGCTACACCTTC,CASKKVNYGYTF
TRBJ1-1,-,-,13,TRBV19,TGTGCCGGTAGTATAACTTCGGGAGCTGAAGCTTTCTTT,CAGSITSGAEAFF
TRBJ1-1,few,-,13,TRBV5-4,TGTGCCAGCCGCTCCAGTATGAACACTGAAGCTTTCTTT,CASRSSMNTEAFF
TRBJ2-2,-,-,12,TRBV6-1,TGTGCCAGCAGTGAAGAGGGAGGGGAGCTGTTTTTT,CASSEEGGELFF
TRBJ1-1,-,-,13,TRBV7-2,TGTGCCAGCAGCTCTAGGCAGGCCACTGAAGCTTTCTTT,CASSSRQATEAFF
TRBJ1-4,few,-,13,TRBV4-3,TGCGCCAGCAGCTTTGCCAGGGGCGAAAAACTGTTTTTT,CASSFARGEKLFF
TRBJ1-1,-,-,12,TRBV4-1,TGCGCCAGCAGCCAAGAGTCCACTGAAGCTTTCTTT,CASSQESTEAFF
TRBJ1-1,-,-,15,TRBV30,TGTGCCTGGACCCCACGGGGACCGTTGAACACTGAAGCTTTCTTT,CAWTPRGPLNTEAFF
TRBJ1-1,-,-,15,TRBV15,TGTGCCACCAGCCTAGCCTCAGGGATGAACACTGAAGCTTTCTTT,CATSLASGMNTEAFF
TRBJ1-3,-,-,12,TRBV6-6,TGTGCCAGCAGTTTCTCTGGAAACACCATATATTTT,CASSFSGNTIYF
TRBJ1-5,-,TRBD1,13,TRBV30,TGTGCCTGGAGTGACAGGGGGAATCAGCCCCAGCATTTT,CAWSDRGNQPQHF
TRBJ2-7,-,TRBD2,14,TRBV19,TGTGCCAGTAGTATGGCGGGGGACCTCTACGAGCAGTACTTC,CASSMAGDLYEQYF
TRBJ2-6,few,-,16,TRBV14,TGTGCCAGCAGTCAAACCCCAGGGAATGGGGCCAACGTCCTGACTTTC,CASSQTPGNGANVLTF
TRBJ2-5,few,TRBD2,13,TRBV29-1,TGCAGCGTTGTCACTAGCGGACAAGAGACCCAGTACTTC,CSVVTSGQETQYF
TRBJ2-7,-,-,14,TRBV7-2,TGTGCCAGCAGCTCAGACGGGGTCGGGTACGAGCAGTACTTC,CASSSDGVGYEQYF
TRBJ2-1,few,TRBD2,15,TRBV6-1,TGTGCCAGCAACCTTAGCGGGGGGGCCGTTAATGAGCAGTTCTTC,CASNLSGGAVNEQFF
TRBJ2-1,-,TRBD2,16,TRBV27,TGTGCCAGCAGTCCCCAAGGACTAGCGAGGAAACACGAGCAGTTCTTC,CASSPQGLARKHEQFF